This T cell receptor beta chain originates from a study of neurological immune-mediated disorders. Regarding the study as a whole: Patients with HTLV-1-associated myelopathy had the highest level of TCR clonal expansion, whereas patients with multiple sclerosis had the lowest level, falling beneath the level found in healthy controls.

TCRdb used MiXCR to reprocess the 5' RACE reads, holding one entry per CDR3 protein. The sample yields tens of thousands of distinct CDR3 sequences, 6% to 8.5% seen once. The CDR3 consists of 16 residues. Germline values: CDR1 LNHNV, CDR2 YYDKDF (reference sequence). This clonotype has ten or more counts. Its matching antigen is unknown. Mismatch with germline at one junction end may stem from a read error. This receptor was obtained from a woman aged 40 to 49 in good health. The V and J genes are TRBV15 and TRBJ2-1; 11 bases fit TRBD2. Sequencing used PBMCs. CDR3 in DNA: TGTGCCACCAGCAGAGATAGGGCTAGCGGGAGGCCTGAGCTGTTCTTC. Its translation: CATSRDRASGRPELFF. Drawing the rest from reference TRBV15 and TRBJ2-1, the complete variable domain is DAMVIQNPRYQVTQFGKPVTLSCSQTLNHNVMYWYQQKSSQAPKLLFHYYDKDFNNEADTPDNFQSRRPNTSFCFLDIRSPGLGDTAMYLCATSRDRASGRPELFFGPGTRLTVL.